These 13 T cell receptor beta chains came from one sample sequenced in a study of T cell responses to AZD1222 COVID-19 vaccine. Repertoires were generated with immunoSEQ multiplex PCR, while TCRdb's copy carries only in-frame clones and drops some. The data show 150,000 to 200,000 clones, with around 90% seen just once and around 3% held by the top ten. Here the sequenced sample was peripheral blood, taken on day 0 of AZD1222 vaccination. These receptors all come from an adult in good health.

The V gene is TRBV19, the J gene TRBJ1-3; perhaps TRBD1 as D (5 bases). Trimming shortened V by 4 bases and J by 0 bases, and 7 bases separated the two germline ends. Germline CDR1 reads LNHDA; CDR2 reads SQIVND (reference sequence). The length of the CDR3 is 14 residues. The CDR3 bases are TGTGCCAGTAGTACAGGGTACTCTGGAAACACCATATATTTT. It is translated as CASSTGYSGNTIYF.

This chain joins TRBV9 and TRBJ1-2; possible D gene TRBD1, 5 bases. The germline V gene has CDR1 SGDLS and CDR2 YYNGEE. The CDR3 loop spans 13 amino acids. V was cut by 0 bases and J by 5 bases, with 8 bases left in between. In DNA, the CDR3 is TGTGCCAGCAGCGTAGGGACACTATATGGCTACACCTTC. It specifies CASSVGTLYGYTF.

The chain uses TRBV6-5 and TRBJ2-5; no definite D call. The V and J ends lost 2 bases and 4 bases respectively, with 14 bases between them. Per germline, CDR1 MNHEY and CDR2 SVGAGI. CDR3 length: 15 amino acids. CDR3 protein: CASSYRTMMPETQYF. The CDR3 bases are TGTGCCAGCAGTTACAGAACTATGATGCCAGAGACCCAGTACTTC.

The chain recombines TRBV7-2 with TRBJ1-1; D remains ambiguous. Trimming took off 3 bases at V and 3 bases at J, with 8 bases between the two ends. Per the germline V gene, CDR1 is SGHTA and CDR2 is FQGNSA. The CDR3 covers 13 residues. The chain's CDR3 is CASSFRVDTEAFF. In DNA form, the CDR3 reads TGTGCCAGCAGCTTTAGGGTCGACACTGAAGCTTTCTTT.

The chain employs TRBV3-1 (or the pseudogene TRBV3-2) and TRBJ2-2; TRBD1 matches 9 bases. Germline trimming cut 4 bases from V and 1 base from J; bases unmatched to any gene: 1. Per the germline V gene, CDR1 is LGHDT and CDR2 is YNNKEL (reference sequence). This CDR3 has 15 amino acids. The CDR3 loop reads CASSRDRVNTGELFF. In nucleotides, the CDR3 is TGTGCCAGCAGCCGGGACAGGGTGAACACCGGGGAGCTGTTTTTT.

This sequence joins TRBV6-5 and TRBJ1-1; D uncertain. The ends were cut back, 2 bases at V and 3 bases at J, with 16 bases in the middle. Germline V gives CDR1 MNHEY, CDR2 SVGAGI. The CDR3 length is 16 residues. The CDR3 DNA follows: TGTGCCAGCAGTTACGGGAGAGTCCCTGGGGACACTGAAGCTTTCTTT. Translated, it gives CASSYGRVPGDTEAFF.

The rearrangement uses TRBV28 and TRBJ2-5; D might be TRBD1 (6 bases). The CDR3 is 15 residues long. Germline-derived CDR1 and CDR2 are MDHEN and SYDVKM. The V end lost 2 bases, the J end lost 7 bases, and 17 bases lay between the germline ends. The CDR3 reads CASSLGGTGFGTQYF. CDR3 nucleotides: TGTGCCAGCAGTTTAGGGGGTACAGGGTTTGGGACCCAGTACTTC. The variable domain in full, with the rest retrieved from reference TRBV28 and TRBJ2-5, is DVKVTQSSRYLVKRTGEKVFLECVQDMDHENMFWYRQDPGLGLRLIYFSYDVKMKEKGDIPEGYSVSREKKERFSLILESASTNQTSMYLCASSLGGTGFGTQYFGPGTRLLVL.

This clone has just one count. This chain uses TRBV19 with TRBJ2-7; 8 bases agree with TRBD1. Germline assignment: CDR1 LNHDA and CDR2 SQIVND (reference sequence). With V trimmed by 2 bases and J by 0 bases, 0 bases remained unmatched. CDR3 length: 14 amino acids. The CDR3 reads CASSIQGASYEQYF. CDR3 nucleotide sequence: TGTGCCAGTAGTATACAGGGGGCCTCCTACGAGCAGTACTTC.

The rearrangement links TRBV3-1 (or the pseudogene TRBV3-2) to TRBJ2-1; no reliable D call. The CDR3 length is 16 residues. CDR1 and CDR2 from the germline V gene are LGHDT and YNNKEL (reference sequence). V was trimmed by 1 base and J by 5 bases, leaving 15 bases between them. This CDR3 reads CASSQVVTTRDNEQFF. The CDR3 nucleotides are TGTGCCAGCAGCCAAGTCGTAACTACACGAGACAATGAGCAGTTCTTC.

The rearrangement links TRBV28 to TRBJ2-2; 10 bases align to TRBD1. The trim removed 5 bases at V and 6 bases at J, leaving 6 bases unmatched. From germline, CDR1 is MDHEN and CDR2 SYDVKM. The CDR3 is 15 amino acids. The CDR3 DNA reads TGTGCCAGCAGTGAATCCGGGACAGGGGCCGGGGAGCTGTTTTTT. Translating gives CASSESGTGAGELFF.

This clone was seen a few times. CDR3 DNA: TGTGCCAGCAGCCCCCGGACAGGGGCTGAAGCTTTCTTT. This encodes CASSPRTGAEAFF. The chain links TRBV11-3 to TRBJ1-1, with 9 bases lining up with TRBD1. The CDR3 loop spans 13 amino acids. Germline-derived CDR1 and CDR2 are SGHNT and YENEEA. With 5 bases clipped from V and 6 bases from J, the junction kept 4 bases outside the gene matches.

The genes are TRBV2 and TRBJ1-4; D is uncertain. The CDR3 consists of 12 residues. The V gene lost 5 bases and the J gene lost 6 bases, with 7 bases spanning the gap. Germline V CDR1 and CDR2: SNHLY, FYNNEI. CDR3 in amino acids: CASSKEYEKLFF. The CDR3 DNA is TGTGCCAGCAGTAAGGAGTATGAAAAACTGTTTTTT.

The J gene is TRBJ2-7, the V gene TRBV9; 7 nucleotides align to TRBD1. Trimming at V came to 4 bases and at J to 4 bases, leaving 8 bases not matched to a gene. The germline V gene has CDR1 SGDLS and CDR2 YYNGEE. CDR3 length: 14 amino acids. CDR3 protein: CASSPTTGKYEQYF. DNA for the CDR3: TGTGCCAGCAGCCCGACGACAGGGAAGTACGAGCAGTACTTC.